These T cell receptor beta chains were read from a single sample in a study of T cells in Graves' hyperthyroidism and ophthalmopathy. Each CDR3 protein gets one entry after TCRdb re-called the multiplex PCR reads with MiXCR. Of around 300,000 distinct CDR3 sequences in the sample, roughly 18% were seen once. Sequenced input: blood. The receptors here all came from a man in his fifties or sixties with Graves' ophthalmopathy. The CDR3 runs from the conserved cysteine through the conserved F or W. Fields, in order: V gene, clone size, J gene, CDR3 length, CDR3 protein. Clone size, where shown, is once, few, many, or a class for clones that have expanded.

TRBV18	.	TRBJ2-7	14	CASSPWSGVYEQYF
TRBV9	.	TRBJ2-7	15	CASSVAPKGTYEQYF
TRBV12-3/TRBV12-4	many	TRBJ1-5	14	CASSQQGRVQPQHF
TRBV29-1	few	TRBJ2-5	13	CSAVARGPETQYF
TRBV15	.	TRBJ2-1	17	CATSGTSGSRRYNEQFF
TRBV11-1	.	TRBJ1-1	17	CASSLEPGTGLGTKAFF
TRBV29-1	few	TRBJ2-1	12	CSVEKGMVEQFF
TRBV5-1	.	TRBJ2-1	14	CASSLAEGWNEQFF
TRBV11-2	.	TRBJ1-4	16	CASSLVFRIENGKLFF
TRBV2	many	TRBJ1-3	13	CASSAQGGNTIYF
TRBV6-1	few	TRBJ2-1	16	CASSVRTGGSYNEQFF
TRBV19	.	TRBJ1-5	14	CASSRDGLNQPQHF
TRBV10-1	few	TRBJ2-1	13	CASTRDPGGEQFF
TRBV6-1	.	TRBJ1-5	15	CASSDKDRGWQPQHF
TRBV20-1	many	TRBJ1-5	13	CSARTGTNQPQHF
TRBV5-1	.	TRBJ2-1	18	CASSGGLLILAGYNEQFF
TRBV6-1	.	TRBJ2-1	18	CASSEDGLGSGRFAEQFF
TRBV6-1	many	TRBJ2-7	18	CASSMGLAGPSKVDEQYF
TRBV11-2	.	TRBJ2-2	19	CASSDGTSGRWSGTGELFF
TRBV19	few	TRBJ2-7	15	CASSMSWTSTYEQYF
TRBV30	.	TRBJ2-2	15	CAWKAQGVSTGELFF
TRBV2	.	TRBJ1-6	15	CASSEPTGRNSPLHF
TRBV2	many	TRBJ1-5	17	CASRDAGSRYSNQPQHF
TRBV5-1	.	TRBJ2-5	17	CASSLAGAGGPPETQYF
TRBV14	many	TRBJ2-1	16	CASSQVTGLPYNEQFF